This T cell receptor (beta chain) was recovered during a study of long-term antiretroviral therapy in people with HIV. Researchers ran immunoSEQ v3.0 at survey level. TCRdb's copy holds only in-frame clones and misses some; the assay was immunoSEQ multiplex PCR. The sample has 20,000 to 30,000 clones, 84% seen once; the top ten hold about 2.4%. Trimming took 6 bases from V and 4 from J, leaving 15 bases between them. The germline V gene has CDR1 SNHLY and CDR2 FYNNEI. The CDR3 has 14 residues. Findings and caveats of the study: Transplant donor controls retained higher diversity, though diversity increased after ART.

This clone was detected once. Its antigen is unidentified. The sequence came from a man aged 45-65 years with HIV. The source material was unsorted PBMCs, sampled 3 years after starting antiretroviral therapy. This chain connects TRBV2 to TRBJ1-1, with a tentative D call TRBD1 (6 bases). CDR3 residues: CASSPNRVGTEAFF. CDR3 bases: TGTGCCAGCAGCCCGAACAGGGTCGGCACTGAAGCTTTCTTT.